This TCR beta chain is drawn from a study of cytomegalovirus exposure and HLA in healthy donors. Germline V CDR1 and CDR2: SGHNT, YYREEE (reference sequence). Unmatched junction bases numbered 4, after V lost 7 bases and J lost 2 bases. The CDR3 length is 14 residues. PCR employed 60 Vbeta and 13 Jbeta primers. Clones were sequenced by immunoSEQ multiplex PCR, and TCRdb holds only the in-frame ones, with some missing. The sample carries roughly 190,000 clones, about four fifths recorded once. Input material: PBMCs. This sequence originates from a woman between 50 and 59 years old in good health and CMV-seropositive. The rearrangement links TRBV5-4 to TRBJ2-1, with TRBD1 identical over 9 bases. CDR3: CASYRQGAYNEQFF. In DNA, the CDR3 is TGTGCCAGCTATCGACAGGGGGCCTACAATGAGCAGTTCTTC.